The 28 T cell receptor beta chains below come from one sample, sequenced in a study of PD-1 blockade in mismatch repair-deficient tumors. The assay was immunoSEQ multiplex PCR, and TCRdb's table has in-frame clones only and misses some. The sample includes some 66,000 clones, approximately 90% of them seen just once. The starting material was peripheral blood, obtained 52 weeks after starting pembrolizumab. Source of these receptors: an adult with mismatch repair-deficient cancer.

By sample share, this clone is medium-sized. J is TRBJ2-5 and V is TRBV10-1; the match to TRBD2 covers 14 bases. The CDR3 has 18 amino acids. Losses at the gene ends were 0 bases for V and 5 bases for J; bases not matched to a gene: 8. Germline V gives CDR1 WNHNN, CDR2 SYGVQD (reference sequence). CDR3 amino acids: CASSESIGTSGSEETQYF. CDR3 sequence (DNA): TGCGCCAGCAGTGAGTCGATTGGGACTAGCGGGAGCGAGGAGACCCAGTACTTC.

V is TRBV23-1 and J is TRBJ2-5; 9 bases fit TRBD1. TRBV23-1 is annotated as an ORF whose role is uncertain. The V gene end was trimmed by 6 bases and the J gene end by 5 bases; junction bases not matched to a gene: 7. This CDR3 comprises 14 residues. DNA for the CDR3: TGCGCCAGCAGAATACAGGGGGCGAGGGAGACCCAGTACTTC. Translating it yields CASRIQGARETQYF.

This chain connects TRBV4-1 to TRBJ2-3, with a possible D match to TRBD2 (6 bases). CDR3 length: 17 amino acids. V dropped 4 bases and J dropped 0 bases, with 17 bases sitting between them. Germline CDR1 is MGHRA and CDR2 is YSYEKL. In DNA, the CDR3 is TGCGCCAGCAGCCCCATGGGAGGCAGCTCTAGCACAGATACGCAGTATTTT. It specifies CASSPMGGSSSTDTQYF.

This chain uses TRBV30 with TRBJ2-7; D is perhaps TRBD2 (6 bases). Germline loops: CDR1 GTSNPN, CDR2 SVGIG (reference sequence). The CDR3 is 13 amino acids. Trimming left V 3 bases short and J 2 bases short, with 11 bases between. CDR3 nucleotides: TGTGCCTGGAGAGGAGGGAACACCTACGAGCAGTACTTC. This encodes CAWRGGNTYEQYF.

The J gene is TRBJ2-3, the V gene TRBV11-2, with 8 bases fitting TRBD1. Germline assignment: CDR1 SGHAT and CDR2 FQNNGV. Trimming cost V 4 bases and J 5 bases; bases outside gene matches: 8. This CDR3 has 15 residues. The CDR3 nucleotides read TGTGCCAGCAGCTCCTCGGACAGGGAGGAAGATACGCAGTATTTT. It encodes CASSSSDREEDTQYF. The full variable domain, completed using reference TRBV11-2 and TRBJ2-3, is EAGVAQSPRYKIIEKRQSVAFWCNPISGHATLYWYQQILGQGPKLLIQFQNNGVVDDSQLPKDRFSAERLKGVDSTLKIQPAKLEDSAVYLCASSSSDREEDTQYFGPGTRLTVL.

The rearrangement links TRBV7-9 to TRBJ2-3; D is ambiguous. This CDR3 contains 11 residues. V gave up 5 bases and J gave up 6 bases, with 6 bases separating them. CDR1 SEHNR and CDR2 FQNEAQ come from the germline V gene (reference sequence). Here the CDR3 DNA reads TGTGCCAGCAGCAGACTCGATACGCAGTATTTT. This encodes CASSRLDTQYF.

The CDR3 loop is CASSLSEGPHEQYF. The CDR3 nucleotides are TGTGCCAGCAGTTTATCGGAGGGGCCCCACGAGCAGTACTTC. The chain is built from TRBV27 and TRBJ2-7, with D perhaps matching TRBD2 (6 bases). Trimming removed 0 bases from V and 5 bases from J, with 11 bases in between. Germline loops: CDR1 MNHEY, CDR2 SMNVEV (reference sequence). The length of the CDR3 is 14 residues.

The rearrangement uses TRBV5-1 and TRBJ2-7; TRBD1 aligns across 9 bases. J lost 5 bases, V lost 3 bases, and 9 bases had no gene match. The CDR3 consists of 15 residues. In germline, CDR1 is SGHRS, CDR2 YFSETQ. In DNA form, the CDR3 reads TGCGCCAGCAGCTCCGGAGGGACAGGGAGTCACGAGCAGTACTTC. Its protein product is CASSSGGTGSHEQYF. Combining the CDR3 with reference TRBV5-1 and TRBJ2-7 gives the whole variable domain KAGVTQTPRYLIKTRGQQVTLSCSPISGHRSVSWYQQTPGQGLQFLFEYFSETQRNKGNFPGRFSGRQFSNSRSEMNVSTLELGDSALYLCASSSGGTGSHEQYFGPGTRLTVT.

This chain joins TRBV29-1 and TRBJ2-7; 8 bases line up with TRBD2. The CDR3 consists of 12 residues. Trimming cost V 8 bases and J 2 bases; bases outside gene matches: 5. Germline CDR1 SQVTM, CDR2 ANQGSEA. CDR3 residues: CSLSGTTYEQYF. DNA for the CDR3: TGCAGCCTTAGCGGGACTACCTACGAGCAGTACTTC.

The chain joins TRBV27 to TRBJ1-1, with D perhaps TRBD1 (6 bases). The CDR3 has 14 amino acids. CDR1 is MNHEY, CDR2 SMNVEV, per germline (reference sequence). The germline V and J ends were trimmed by 3 bases and 1 base, with 9 bases remaining between them. CDR3 loop: CASSFGGANTEAFF. The CDR3 region has the DNA TGTGCCAGCAGTTTTGGGGGGGCGAACACTGAAGCTTTCTTT.

The chain has TRBV7-6 and TRBJ2-5; D may be TRBD1 or TRBD2 (5 bases each). Germline CDR1 SGHVS, CDR2 FNYEAQ. The V and J ends lost 2 bases and 4 bases respectively, with 14 bases between them. The CDR3 covers 15 residues. The DNA for the CDR3 is TGTGCCAGCAGCTTAATGGGGGTAACCAGAGAGACCCAGTACTTC. Encoded protein: CASSLMGVTRETQYF.

The rearrangement joins TRBV23-1 to TRBJ1-2; the D gene is possibly TRBD1 (5 bases). TRBV23-1 is designated an ORF whose function remains uncertain. With 3 bases removed from V and 7 bases from J, the gap between germline ends came to 15 bases. There are 14 residues in the CDR3. This CDR3 is CASSHPWGGSGYTF. The DNA of the CDR3 is TGCGCCAGCAGTCATCCATGGGGCGGGAGTGGCTACACCTTC.

The chain has TRBV10-3 and TRBJ2-2; perhaps TRBD1 as D (5 bases). The CDR3 has 14 residues. V was cut by 6 bases and J by 1 base, with 9 bases left in between. Germline values: CDR1 ENHRY, CDR2 SYGVKD. The CDR3 loop reads CAIRLQENTGELFF. Here the CDR3 DNA reads TGTGCCATCAGATTACAGGAGAACACCGGGGAGCTGTTTTTT.

The rearrangement uses TRBV10-3 and TRBJ1-2; D remains ambiguous. Trimming took 4 bases from V and 4 from J, leaving 13 bases between them. CDR1 is ENHRY and CDR2 is SYGVKD in the germline V gene. CDR3 length: 14 amino acids. CDR3 DNA: TGTGCCATCAGTGGCGAAATTTTAGGCTATGGCTACACCTTC. This encodes CAISGEILGYGYTF.

The chain recombines TRBV10-3 with TRBJ2-2; perhaps TRBD1 as D (7 bases). V lost 6 bases to trimming and J lost 2 bases, with 13 bases between them. This CDR3 has 15 residues. The germline gives CDR1 ENHRY, CDR2 SYGVKD. This CDR3 is CAIREGQTNTGELFF. The DNA of the CDR3 is TGTGCCATCAGGGAGGGACAGACAAACACCGGGGAGCTGTTTTTT.

V is TRBV15 and J is TRBJ1-5, with TRBD1 matching 7 bases. The CDR3 runs 16 residues. V dropped 0 bases and J dropped 4; count of bases not matched to a gene: 6. Per the germline V gene, CDR1 is LNHNV and CDR2 is YYDKDF (reference sequence). Written as DNA, the CDR3 is TGTGCCACCAGCAGAGATTCGGGGACAGAGAATCAGCCCCAGCATTTT. Translating it yields CATSRDSGTENQPQHF.

The V gene is TRBV4-1, the J gene TRBJ2-7, with TRBD1 matching 7 bases. The CDR3 has 14 amino acids. Germline assignment: CDR1 MGHRA and CDR2 YSYEKL. J lost 3 bases, V lost 0 bases, and 2 bases had no gene match. CDR3 bases: TGCGCCAGCAGCCAAGAGGGGACAGACTACGAGCAGTACTTC. Its translation is CASSQEGTDYEQYF.

In its sample, this clone was seen a few times. V and J are TRBV11-2 and TRBJ2-1; TRBD1 might be the D (5 bases). The CDR3 totals 16 residues. Trimming cost V 5 bases and J 5 bases, with 19 bases left between them. CDR1 and CDR2 from the germline V gene are SGHAT and FQNNGV. CDR3 loop: CASSPRWADKHNEQFF. CDR3 nucleotides: TGTGCCAGCAGCCCCCGGTGGGCGGACAAACACAATGAGCAGTTCTTC. The full variable domain, rest sourced from reference TRBV11-2 and TRBJ2-1, is EAGVAQSPRYKIIEKRQSVAFWCNPISGHATLYWYQQILGQGPKLLIQFQNNGVVDDSQLPKDRFSAERLKGVDSTLKIQPAKLEDSAVYLCASSPRWADKHNEQFFGPGTRLTVL.

V is TRBV5-1 and J is TRBJ1-1; D is possibly TRBD1 (5 bases). Germline-derived CDR1 and CDR2 are SGHRS and YFSETQ. The CDR3 length is 12 residues. V dropped 0 bases and J dropped 6 bases, with 6 bases sitting between them. CDR3 DNA sequence: TGCGCCAGCAGCTTGGGGGGACCTGAAGCTTTCTTT. It is translated as CASSLGGPEAFF.

V usage is TRBV7-9 and J usage is TRBJ2-3, with 8 bases aligning to TRBD2. J gave up 5 bases and V 1 base, and 5 bases lay outside the gene matches. Germline CDR1 reads SEHNR; CDR2 reads FQNEAQ (reference sequence). CDR3 length: 15 residues. This chain's CDR3 is CASSLVGLAGDTQYF. The CDR3 coding sequence is TGTGCCAGCAGCTTAGTCGGGCTAGCGGGAGATACGCAGTATTTT. Full variable domain (missing parts from reference TRBV7-9 and TRBJ2-3): DTGVSQNPRHKITKRGQNVTFRCDPISEHNRLYWYRQTLGQGPEFLTYFQNEAQLEKSRLLSDRFSAERPKGSFSTLEIQRTEQGDSAMYLCASSLVGLAGDTQYFGPGTRLTVL.

The J gene is TRBJ2-5, the V gene TRBV11-3; 12 nucleotides agree with TRBD2. Trimming at V came to 5 bases and at J to 5 bases, leaving 12 bases not matched to a gene. The V gene's germline CDR1 is SGHNT and CDR2 YENEEA. The CDR3 spans 17 residues. The CDR3: CASSPQDRLAGVETQYF. Here the CDR3 DNA reads TGTGCCAGCAGCCCCCAGGACCGACTAGCGGGAGTCGAGACCCAGTACTTC.

The rearrangement joins TRBV27 to TRBJ2-7; TRBD1 is a possible D gene (6 bases). Trimming stripped 2 bases from V and 2 bases from J, with 13 bases between. The V gene's germline CDR1 is MNHEY and CDR2 SMNVEV (reference sequence). The CDR3 is 15 amino acids. The CDR3 nucleotides read TGTGCCAGCAGTTTAAGGACAGAAAAAACCTACGAGCAGTACTTC. As protein: CASSLRTEKTYEQYF.

A note on this clone: A read error may produce the germline difference seen at one junction end. The genes are TRBV5-1 and TRBJ2-2, with 8 nucleotides matching TRBD1. The CDR3 extends over 15 amino acids. The V gene's germline CDR1 is SGHRS and CDR2 YFSETQ. The CDR3 DNA follows: TGCGCCAGCTCTTATTGGACAGGGAACTCCGGGGAGCTGTTTTTT. Encoded protein: CASSYWTGNSGELFF.

Comments on this clone: Other DNA variants within this sample encode the same CDR3. The genes are TRBV4-1 and TRBJ2-3; D is undetermined. Germline CDR1 is MGHRA and CDR2 is YSYEKL. This CDR3 has 15 amino acids. V lost 0 bases to trimming and J lost 0 bases, with 7 bases between them. The CDR3 region has the DNA TGCGCCAGCAGCCAAGATGGTAGGAGCACAGATACGCAGTATTTT. It yields the protein CASSQDGRSTDTQYF.

The chain uses TRBV6-1 and TRBJ2-7; perhaps D is TRBD1 or TRBD2 (5 bases each). The CDR3 contains 14 residues. V lost 5 bases to trimming and J lost 4 bases, with 15 bases between them. In germline, CDR1 is MNHNS, CDR2 SASEGT. The CDR3, as DNA: TGTGCCAGCAGTCGCTGGGGACCTGGGTACGAGCAGTACTTC. Translating it yields CASSRWGPGYEQYF.

There are a few counts of this clone. CDR3 sequence reads: CASSLGGFEVQYF. DNA for the CDR3: TGTGCCAGCAGCTTGGGGGGTTTCGAGGTGCAGTACTTC. J is TRBJ2-7 and V is TRBV7-9, with D maybe TRBD2 (6 bases). Germline loops: CDR1 SEHNR, CDR2 FQNEAQ (reference sequence). CDR3 length: 13 amino acids. Trimming took 3 bases from V and 9 from J, leaving 15 bases between them.

The chain couples TRBV27 to TRBJ1-2, with 9 bases lining up with TRBD1. Germline lookup yields CDR1 MNHEY and CDR2 SMNVEV (reference sequence). The length of the CDR3 is 15 residues. Trimming at V came to 3 bases and at J to 5 bases, leaving 7 bases not matched to a gene. The chain's CDR3 is CASSFHTGGGYGYTF. CDR3 in DNA: TGTGCCAGCAGTTTCCACACAGGGGGCGGTTATGGCTACACCTTC.

The rearrangement links TRBV25-1 to TRBJ2-3, with a possible D match to TRBD2 (5 bases). Per germline, CDR1 MGHDK and CDR2 SYGVNS. This CDR3 has 14 residues. V was cut by 4 bases and J by 4 bases, with 12 bases left in between. The CDR3 DNA sequence: TGTGCCAGCAGTGGTGGGAGAAGCCCAGATACGCAGTATTTT. Amino acid sequence: CASSGGRSPDTQYF. The whole variable domain, remainder taken from reference TRBV25-1 and TRBJ2-3, is EADIYQTPRYLVIGTGKKITLECSQTMGHDKMYWYQQDPGMELHLIHYSYGVNSTEKGDLSSESTVSRIRTEHFPLTLESARPSHTSQYLCASSGGRSPDTQYFGPGTRLTVL.